These T cell receptor beta chains were read from a single sample in a study of regulatory T cells in long-lasting Graves disease. Each CDR3 protein is one row after TCRdb ran MiXCR on the multiplex PCR reads. Seen here are hundreds of thousands of distinct CDR3 sequences, roughly 16% observed once, and the top ten hold 15% to 20%. These same records also appear under a second study, on T cells in Graves' hyperthyroidism and ophthalmopathy.

Sample: peripheral blood mononuclear cells (PBMCs), taken at new diagnosis, from a patient treated with antithyroid drugs. Source of these receptors: a woman younger than 45 with Graves disease. Both conserved end residues are part of each CDR3. Each record gives: clone size, D gene, V gene, J gene, CDR3 protein, CDR3 DNA. The D gene is left open where the match is weak. The size entry is marked missing in some rows and otherwise reads once, few, many or a size class.

>-|TRBD1|TRBV5-1|TRBJ2-1
CASSLTGQASNEQFF
TGCGCCAGCAGCTTGACCGGACAGGCCTCAAATGAGCAGTTCTTC
>-|TRBD2|TRBV19|TRBJ2-7
CASSRGLAGDESYEQYF
TGTGCCAGTAGTAGGGGACTAGCGGGAGATGAATCCTACGAGCAGTACTTC
>many|-|TRBV27|TRBJ1-6
CASSFASKSPLHF
TGTGCCAGCAGTTTTGCCTCGAAATCACCCCTCCACTTT
>few|TRBD1|TRBV9|TRBJ2-2
CASSVGTGIIVGELFF
TGTGCCAGCAGCGTAGGGACAGGGATTATCGTTGGGGAGCTGTTTTTT
>-|-|TRBV18|TRBJ2-7
CASSPQPSHASEQYF
TGTGCCAGCTCACCACAGCCCTCCCACGCAAGCGAGCAGTACTTC
>-|-|TRBV19|TRBJ2-1
CASRDRRHEQFF
TGTGCCAGTCGCGATCGCCGCCATGAGCAGTTCTTC
>many|TRBD1|TRBV11-3|TRBJ2-2
CASSFAGTGNPRELFF
TGTGCCAGCAGCTTCGCCGGGACAGGGAATCCGCGGGAGCTGTTTTTT
>-|-|TRBV28|TRBJ2-2
CASREPHKYRDTRTGELFF
TGTGCCAGCAGGGAACCCCACAAATACCGGGACACACGCACCGGGGAGCTGTTTTTT
>many|-|TRBV20-1|TRBJ2-7
CSADDGSAFTYEQYF
TGCAGTGCCGATGACGGGAGCGCCTTCACCTACGAGCAGTACTTC
>many|-|TRBV2|TRBJ1-5
CASRSGTLGNQPQHF
TGTGCCAGCAGATCCGGGACACTCGGGAATCAGCCCCAGCATTTT
>few|TRBD1|TRBV2|TRBJ2-1
CASHRAPSQGAGEQFF
TGTGCCAGCCATAGAGCCCCGTCCCAGGGGGCAGGTGAGCAGTTCTTC
>many|-|TRBV28|TRBJ1-1
CASSLRTENEAFF
TGTGCCAGCAGCCTAAGGACAGAAAATGAAGCTTTCTTT
>many|-|TRBV7-9|TRBJ1-1
CASSLRLITEAFF
TGTGCCAGCAGCCTCCGTCTTATCACTGAAGCTTTCTTT
>-|TRBD2|TRBV7-9|TRBJ2-5
CASSFQREEGKETQYF
TGTGCCAGCAGCTTTCAGCGGGAGGAAGGCAAAGAGACCCAGTACTTC
>few|-|TRBV7-3|TRBJ1-6
CASSLYAGSPLHF
TGTGCCAGCAGCTTATACGCTGGTTCACCCCTCCACTTT
>many|-|TRBV5-1|TRBJ1-1
CASSLERRGPMNTEAFF
TGCGCCAGCAGCTTGGAACGCAGGGGCCCAATGAACACTGAAGCTTTCTTT
>-|-|TRBV18|TRBJ2-7
CASSPPVGSGSYEQYF
TGTGCCAGCTCACCGCCGGTGGGTAGTGGGAGCTACGAGCAGTACTTC
>many|TRBD2|TRBV20-1|TRBJ2-2
CSAFKDTGGNTGELFF
TGCAGTGCCTTCAAAGACACGGGAGGCAACACCGGGGAGCTGTTTTTT
>few|-|TRBV3-1|TRBJ2-1
CASSHGPGPRGRQFF
TGTGCCAGCAGCCATGGGCCCGGGCCAAGAGGCAGGCAGTTCTTC
>many|-|TRBV29-1|TRBJ1-2
CSVEDNNGYTF
TGCAGCGTTGAAGATAACAATGGCTACACCTTC
>few|-|TRBV20-1|TRBJ2-7
CSAILGLGEQYF
TGCAGTGCTATACTGGGTCTGGGCGAGCAGTACTTC
>many|-|TRBV7-2|TRBJ1-3
CASSAPPLGNTIYF
TGTGCCAGCAGCGCCCCTCCACTTGGAAACACCATATATTTT
>many|TRBD2|TRBV11-2|TRBJ2-7
CASSLDHPGGPGEQYF
TGTGCCAGCAGCTTAGATCATCCGGGAGGGCCGGGGGAGCAGTACTTC
>many|-|TRBV14|TRBJ1-5
CASSASAGPQHF
TGTGCCAGCAGCGCGTCTGCGGGGCCCCAGCATTTT